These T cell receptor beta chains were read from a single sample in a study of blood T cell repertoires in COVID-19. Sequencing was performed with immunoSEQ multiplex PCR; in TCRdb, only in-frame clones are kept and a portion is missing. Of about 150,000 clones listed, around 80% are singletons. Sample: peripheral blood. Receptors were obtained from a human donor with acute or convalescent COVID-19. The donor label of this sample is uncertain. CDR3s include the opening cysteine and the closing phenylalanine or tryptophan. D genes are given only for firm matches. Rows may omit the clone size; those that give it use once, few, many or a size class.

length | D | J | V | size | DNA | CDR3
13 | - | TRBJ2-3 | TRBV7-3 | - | TGTGCCAGCAGCTTATTCGAGTCCGATACGCAGTATTTT | CASSLFESDTQYF
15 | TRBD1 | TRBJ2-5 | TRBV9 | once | TGTGCCAGCAGCGTTCAGACAGGGCCACAAGAGACCCAGTACTTC | CASSVQTGPQETQYF
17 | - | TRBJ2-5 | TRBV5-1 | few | TGCGCCAGCAGCTTGTCTCCCAGTCTAGGTCTCCAAGAGACCCAGTACTTC | CASSLSPSLGLQETQYF
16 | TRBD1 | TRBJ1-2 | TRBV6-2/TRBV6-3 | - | TGTGCCAGCAGCCACTCACCGGGACAGGGGAGGAAAGGCTACACCTTC | CASSHSPGQGRKGYTF
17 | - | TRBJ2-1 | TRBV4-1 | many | TGCGCCAGCAGCCAAGCCGACATGGGACTTGTAACCTCAGGGCAGTTCTTC | CASSQADMGLVTSGQFF
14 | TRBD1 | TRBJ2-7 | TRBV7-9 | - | TGTGCCAGCACCCAGGACAGGGAGATCCACGAGCAGTACTTC | CASTQDREIHEQYF
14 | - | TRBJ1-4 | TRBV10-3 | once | TGTGCCATCAGTGTAGACAGCTCCCATGAAAAACTGTTTTTT | CAISVDSSHEKLFF
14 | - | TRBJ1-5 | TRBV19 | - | TGTGCCAGTAGCCCCGGGACATTCAATCAGCCCCAGCATTTT | CASSPGTFNQPQHF
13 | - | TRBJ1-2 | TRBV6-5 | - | TGTGCCAGCAGGCGGGACCATAACTATGGCTACACCTTC | CASRRDHNYGYTF
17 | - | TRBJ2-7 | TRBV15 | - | TGTGCCACCAGCAGAGAGATACAGGGCGTGGGAAGCTACGAGCAGTACTTC | CATSREIQGVGSYEQYF
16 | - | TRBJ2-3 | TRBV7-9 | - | TGTGCCAGCAGCTTAGCGAAGACACTTAGCACAGATACGCAGTATTTT | CASSLAKTLSTDTQYF
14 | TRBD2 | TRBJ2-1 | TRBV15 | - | TGTGCCACCTCCGGGGGGGGGTCCTACAATGAGCAGTTCTTC | CATSGGGSYNEQFF
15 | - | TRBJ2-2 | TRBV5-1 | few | TGCGCCAGCAGCGCGGGACCCACGGGGACCGGGGAGCTGTTTTTT | CASSAGPTGTGELFF
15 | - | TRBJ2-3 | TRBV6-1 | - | TGTGCCAGCAGTGAGCGAGGGCTAGCTACAGATACGCAGTATTTT | CASSERGLATDTQYF
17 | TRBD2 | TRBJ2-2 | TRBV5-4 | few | TGTGCCAGCAGCTTGGTACTAGCGGGGGGGCAAACCGGGGAGCTGTTTTTT | CASSLVLAGGQTGELFF
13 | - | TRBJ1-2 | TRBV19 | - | TGTGCCAGTAGGCCGTGGGAGGACTATGGCTACACCTTC | CASRPWEDYGYTF
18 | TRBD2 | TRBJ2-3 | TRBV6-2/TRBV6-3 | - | TGTGCCAGCAGTTCACCTGTGCCTACTAGCGCGGGGACAGATACGCAGTATTTT | CASSSPVPTSAGTDTQYF
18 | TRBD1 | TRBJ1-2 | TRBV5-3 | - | TGTGCCAGAAGCTTGGTCCGGCCAACTACAGGGGAGACCTATGGCTACACCTTC | CARSLVRPTTGETYGYTF
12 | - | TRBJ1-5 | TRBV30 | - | TGTGCCTGGTCGAAGGGGGTTCAGCCCCAGCATTTT | CAWSKGVQPQHF
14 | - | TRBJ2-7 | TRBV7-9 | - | TGTGCCAGCAGCCGCCCCAGGGCTTCCTACGAGCAGTACTTC | CASSRPRASYEQYF
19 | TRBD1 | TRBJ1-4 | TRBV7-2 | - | TGTGCCAGCAGCTTAGGGCCTGCCGGGACAGGGTTAACTAATGAAAAACTGTTTTTT | CASSLGPAGTGLTNEKLFF
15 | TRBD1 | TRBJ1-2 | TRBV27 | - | TGTGCCAGCAGTCATCGGACAGGGCGCCCTTATGGCTACACCTTC | CASSHRTGRPYGYTF
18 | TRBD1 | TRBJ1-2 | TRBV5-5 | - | TGTGCCAGCAGCTTCCACCCCAGGACAGACAGGGGGGCCGATGGCTACACCTTC | CASSFHPRTDRGADGYTF
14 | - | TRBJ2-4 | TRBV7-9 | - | TGTGCCAGCAGCTTTGCGGGGACCAAAAACATTCAGTACTTC | CASSFAGTKNIQYF
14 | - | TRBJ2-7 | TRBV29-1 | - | TGCAGCGTTGACAACGGGGGATCGGCCTACGAGCAGTACTTC | CSVDNGGSAYEQYF
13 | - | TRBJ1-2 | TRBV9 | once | TGTGCCAGCAGCGCGGGGGTTCACTATGGCTACACCTTC | CASSAGVHYGYTF
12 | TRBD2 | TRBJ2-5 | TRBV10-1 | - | TGCGCCAGTAGGCGGGGGAAAGAGACCCAGTACTTC | CASRRGKETQYF
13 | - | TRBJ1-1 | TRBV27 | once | TGTGCCAGCAGTTTAGGTCGGTTCACTGAAGCTTTCTTT | CASSLGRFTEAFF
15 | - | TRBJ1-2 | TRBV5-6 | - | TGTGCCAGCAGCTCGCGCCGGCTGGCCCGAGGGGGCTACACCTTC | CASSSRRLARGGYTF
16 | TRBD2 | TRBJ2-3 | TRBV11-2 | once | TGTGCCAGCAGCCCGAGACTAGCGGGGGGCACAGATACGCAGTATTTT | CASSPRLAGGTDTQYF
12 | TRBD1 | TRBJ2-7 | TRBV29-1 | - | TGCAGCGCCAGACAGGGGTGGTACGAGCAGTACTTC | CSARQGWYEQYF
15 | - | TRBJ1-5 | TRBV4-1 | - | TGCGCCAGCAGCCAAGGCCAGAACAGCAATCAGCCCCAGCATTTT | CASSQGQNSNQPQHF
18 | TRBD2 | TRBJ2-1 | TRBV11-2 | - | TGTGCCAGCAGCTCCACCCGGACTAGCGGGGGGGACAACAATGAGCAGTTCTTC | CASSSTRTSGGDNNEQFF
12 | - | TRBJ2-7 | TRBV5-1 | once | TGCGCCAGCAGCTTAACTCCCTACGAGCAGTACTTC | CASSLTPYEQYF
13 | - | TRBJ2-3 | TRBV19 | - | TGTGCCAGTAGTATAGAGGGGCAGAATACGCAGTATTTT | CASSIEGQNTQYF
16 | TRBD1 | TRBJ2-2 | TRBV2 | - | TGTGCCAGCAGCGTCGGACAGGGGATGAACACCGGGGAGCTGTTTTTT | CASSVGQGMNTGELFF
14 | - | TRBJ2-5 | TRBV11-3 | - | TGTGCCAGCAGCTCCTCGACAGGAGAGGAGACCCAGTACTTC | CASSSSTGEETQYF
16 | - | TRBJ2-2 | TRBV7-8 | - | TGTGCCAGCAGCCACGGGAAAGGGTCCGACACCGGGGAGCTGTTTTTT | CASSHGKGSDTGELFF
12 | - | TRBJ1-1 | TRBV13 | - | TGTGCCAGCAGCTTATGGGCAACTGAAGCTTTCTTT | CASSLWATEAFF
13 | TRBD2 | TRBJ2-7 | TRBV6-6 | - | TGTGCCACTGCACTAGCGGCGACTTACGAGCAGTACTTC | CATALAATYEQYF
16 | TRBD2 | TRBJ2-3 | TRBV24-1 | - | TGTGCCACCAGTGATTCACTAGCGGGGGGGCCGGATACGCAGTATTTT | CATSDSLAGGPDTQYF
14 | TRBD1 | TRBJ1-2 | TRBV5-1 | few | TGCGCCAGCAGTGATACAGGGGGACCCTATGGCTACACCTTC | CASSDTGGPYGYTF
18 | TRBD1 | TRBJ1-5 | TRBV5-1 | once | TGCGCCAGCAGCACCCGACAGGGGGATGGGAATAAGGGTCAGCCCCAGCATTTT | CASSTRQGDGNKGQPQHF